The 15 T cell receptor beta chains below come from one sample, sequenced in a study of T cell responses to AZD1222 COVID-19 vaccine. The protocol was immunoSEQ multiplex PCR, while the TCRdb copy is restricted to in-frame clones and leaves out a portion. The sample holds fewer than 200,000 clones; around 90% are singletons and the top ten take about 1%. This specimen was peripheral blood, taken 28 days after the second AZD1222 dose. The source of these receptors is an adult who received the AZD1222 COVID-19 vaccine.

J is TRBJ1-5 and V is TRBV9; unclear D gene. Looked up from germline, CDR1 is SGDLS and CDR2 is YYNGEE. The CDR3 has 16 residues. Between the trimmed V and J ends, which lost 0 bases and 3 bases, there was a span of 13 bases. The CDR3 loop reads CASSVEPEDPNQPQHF. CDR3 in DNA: TGTGCCAGCAGCGTAGAACCCGAGGATCCCAATCAGCCCCAGCATTTT. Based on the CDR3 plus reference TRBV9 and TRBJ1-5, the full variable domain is DSGVTQTPKHLITATGQRVTLRCSPRSGDLSVYWYQQSLDQGLQFLIQYYNGEERAKGNILERFSAQQFPDLHSELNLSSLELGDSALYFCASSVEPEDPNQPQHFGDGTRLSIL.

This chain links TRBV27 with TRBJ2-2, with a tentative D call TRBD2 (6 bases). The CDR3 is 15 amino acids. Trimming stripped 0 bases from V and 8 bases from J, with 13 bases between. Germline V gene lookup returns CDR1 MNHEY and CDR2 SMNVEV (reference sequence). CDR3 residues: CASSLSGGVVGELFF. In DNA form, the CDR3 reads TGTGCCAGCAGTTTATCGGGGGGAGTTGTTGGGGAGCTGTTTTTT.

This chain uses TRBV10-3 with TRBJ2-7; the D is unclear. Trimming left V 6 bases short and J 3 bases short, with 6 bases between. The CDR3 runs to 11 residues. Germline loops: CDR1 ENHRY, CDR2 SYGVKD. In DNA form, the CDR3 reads TGTGCCATCAGAGGAATCTACGAGCAGTACTTC. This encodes CAIRGIYEQYF.

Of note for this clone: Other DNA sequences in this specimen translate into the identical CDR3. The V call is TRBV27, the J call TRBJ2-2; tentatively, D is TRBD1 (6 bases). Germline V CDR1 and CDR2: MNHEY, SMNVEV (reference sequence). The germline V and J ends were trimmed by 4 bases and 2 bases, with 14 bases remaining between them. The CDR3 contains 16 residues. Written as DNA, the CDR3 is TGTGCCAGCAGTTCCCAGGGGTCACCTAACACCGGGGAGCTGTTTTTT. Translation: CASSSQGSPNTGELFF.

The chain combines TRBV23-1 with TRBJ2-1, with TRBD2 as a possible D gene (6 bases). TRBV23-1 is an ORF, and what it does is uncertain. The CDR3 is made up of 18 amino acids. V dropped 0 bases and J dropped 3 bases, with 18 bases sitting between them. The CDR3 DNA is TGCGCCAGCAGTCAATCCCTGCAGGAGGGGAACCGCTACAATGAGCAGTTCTTC. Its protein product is CASSQSLQEGNRYNEQFF.

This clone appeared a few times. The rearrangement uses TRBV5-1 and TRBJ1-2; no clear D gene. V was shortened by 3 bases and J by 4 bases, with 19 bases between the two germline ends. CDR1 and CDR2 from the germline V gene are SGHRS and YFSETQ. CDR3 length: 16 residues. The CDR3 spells CASSSLDFTGTYGYTF. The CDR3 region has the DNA TGCGCCAGCAGCTCCCTAGACTTTACTGGAACCTATGGCTACACCTTC.

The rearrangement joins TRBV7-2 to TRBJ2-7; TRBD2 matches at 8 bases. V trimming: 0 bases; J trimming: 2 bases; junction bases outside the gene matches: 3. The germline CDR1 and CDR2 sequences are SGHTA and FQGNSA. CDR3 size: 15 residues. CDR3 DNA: TGTGCCAGCAGCTTAGCAACCGGGGGGGCCTACGAGCAGTACTTC. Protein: CASSLATGGAYEQYF.

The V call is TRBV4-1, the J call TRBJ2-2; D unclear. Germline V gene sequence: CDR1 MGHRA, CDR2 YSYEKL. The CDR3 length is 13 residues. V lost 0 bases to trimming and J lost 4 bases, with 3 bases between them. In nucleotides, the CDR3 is TGCGCCAGCAGCCAAGAACTCACCGGGGAGCTGTTTTTT. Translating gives CASSQELTGELFF.

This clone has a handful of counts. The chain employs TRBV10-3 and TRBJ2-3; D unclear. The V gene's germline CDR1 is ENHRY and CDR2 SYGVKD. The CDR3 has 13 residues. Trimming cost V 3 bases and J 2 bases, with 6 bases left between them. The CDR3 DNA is TGTGCCATCAGTGATTTGGTCACAGATACGCAGTATTTT. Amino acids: CAISDLVTDTQYF.

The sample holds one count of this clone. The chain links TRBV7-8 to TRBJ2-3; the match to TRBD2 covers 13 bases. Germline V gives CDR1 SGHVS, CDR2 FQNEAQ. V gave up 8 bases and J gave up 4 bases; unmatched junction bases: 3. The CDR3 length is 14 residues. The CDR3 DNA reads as TGTGCCAGCGGACTAGCGGGGGTTGCAGATACGCAGTATTTT. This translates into CASGLAGVADTQYF. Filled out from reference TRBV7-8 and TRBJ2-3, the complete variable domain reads GAGVSQSPRYKVAKRGQDVALRCDPISGHVSLFWYQQALGQGPEFLTYFQNEAQLDKSGLPSDRFFAERPEGSVSTLKIQRTQQEDSAVYLCASGLAGVADTQYFGPGTRLTVL.

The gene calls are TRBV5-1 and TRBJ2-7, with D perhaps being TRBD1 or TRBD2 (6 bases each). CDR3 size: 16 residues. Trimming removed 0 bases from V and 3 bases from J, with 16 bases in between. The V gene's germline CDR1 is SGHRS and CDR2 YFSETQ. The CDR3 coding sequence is TGCGCCAGCAGCTTGGTCGGGGGCGCCGGTTACTACGAGCAGTACTTC. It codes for CASSLVGGAGYYEQYF.

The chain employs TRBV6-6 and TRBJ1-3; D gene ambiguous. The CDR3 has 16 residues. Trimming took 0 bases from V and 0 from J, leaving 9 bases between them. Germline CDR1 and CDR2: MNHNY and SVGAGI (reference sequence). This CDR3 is CASSYSIQSSGNTIYF. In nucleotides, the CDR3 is TGTGCCAGCAGTTACTCGATACAAAGCTCTGGAAACACCATATATTTT.

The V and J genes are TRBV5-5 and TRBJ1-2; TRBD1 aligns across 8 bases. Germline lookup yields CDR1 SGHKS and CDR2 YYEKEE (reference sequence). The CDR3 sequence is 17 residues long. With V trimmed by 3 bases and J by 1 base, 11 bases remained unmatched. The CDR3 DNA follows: TGTGCCAGCAGCTCAGGACAGGGACGCCTGAGTAACTATGGCTACACCTTC. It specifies CASSSGQGRLSNYGYTF.

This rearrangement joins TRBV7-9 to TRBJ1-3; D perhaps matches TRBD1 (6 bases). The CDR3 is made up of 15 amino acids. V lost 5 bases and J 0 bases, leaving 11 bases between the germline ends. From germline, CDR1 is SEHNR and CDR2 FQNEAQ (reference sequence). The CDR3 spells CASSRNRDSGNTIYF. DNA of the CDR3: TGTGCCAGCAGCCGCAACAGGGACTCTGGAAACACCATATATTTT.

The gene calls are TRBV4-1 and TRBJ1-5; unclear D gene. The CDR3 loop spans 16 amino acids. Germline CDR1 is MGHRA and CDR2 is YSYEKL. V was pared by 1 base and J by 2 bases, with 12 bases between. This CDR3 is CASSQVGGIGNQPQHF. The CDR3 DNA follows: TGCGCCAGCAGCCAAGTTGGAGGGATAGGCAATCAGCCCCAGCATTTT.